This T cell receptor (beta chain) was identified during a study of T cells in localized non-small cell lung cancer. Study observations and caveats: Adjacent lung had a median around 50 of the 100 largest tumor clones. The tumor had only one region sequenced, so heterogeneity remains possible. Uninvolved adjacent lung had the highest recorded T cell clonality, with tumor below it.

Trimming removed 3 bases at V and 0 bases at J, with 12 bases between. The CDR3 totals 15 residues. Looked up from germline, CDR1 is MNHNY and CDR2 is SVGAGI (reference sequence). Repertoires were generated with immunoSEQ multiplex PCR, while TCRdb's copy carries only in-frame clones and drops some. The table records under 60,000 clones, 86% of them present only once. A note on this clone: Antigen specificity is unknown.

The input for sequencing was peripheral blood, taken before any cancer treatment. J is TRBJ2-7 and V is TRBV6-6; D remains unclear. The sequence was collected from a male donor older than 55 with stage III squamous cell lung carcinoma. CDR3: CASSYLAETSYEQYF. Written as DNA, the CDR3 is TGTGCCAGCAGTTATTTGGCGGAGACCTCCTACGAGCAGTACTTC.